The present TCR beta chain was sequenced within a study of cytomegalovirus exposure and HLA in healthy donors. These donors counted as nominally healthy when sampled, but unrecorded immune exposures were likely. The V gene's germline CDR1 is LNHDA and CDR2 SQIVND (reference sequence). V was pared by 2 bases and J by 2 bases, with 12 bases between. The CDR3 consists of 16 residues. Study-level findings and limits: Presence/absence analyses took donor sequencing depth as roughly uniform. More clonal expansion characterized HLA-associated TCR beta chains than equally common others in a later analysis.

PCR primers comprised 60 Vbeta and 13 Jbeta primers. Produced via immunoSEQ multiplex PCR; TCRdb's table is partial and in-frame only. The table has around 200,000 clones, over 80% seen once. Comments on this clone: The target antigen is unknown.

Sequenced input: PBMCs. This chain links TRBV19 with TRBJ2-2, with D tentatively TRBD1 (6 bases). The sequence was collected from a woman aged 45-60 years in good health and CMV-seropositive. This CDR3 reads CASSITRRGNTGELFF. The CDR3 DNA follows: TGTGCCAGTAGTATAACCCGCAGGGGCAACACCGGGGAGCTGTTTTTT.